These T cell receptor beta chains were read from a single sample in a study of cytomegalovirus exposure and HLA in healthy donors. Clones were read by immunoSEQ multiplex PCR, and TCRdb kept only the in-frame ones, dropping some. The sample carries 110,000 to 150,000 clones, about 71% recorded once. Sequenced material: PBMCs. The receptors here all came from an older woman in good health and CMV-seropositive. The CDR3 runs from the conserved cysteine through the conserved F or W. The D gene is left open where the match is weak. Size tells how often a clone was seen (once, few, many) or the class of an expanded clone, and some rows leave it out.

many,TRBD2,TRBV4-1,TRBJ2-1,TGCGCCAGCAGCCAAGAGGCGACTAGCAACGATGAGCAGTTCTTC,CASSQEATSNDEQFF
-,-,TRBV5-4,TRBJ2-7,TGTGCCAGCAGCCCGAGGGGGGGCCAAGACGAGCAGTACTTC,CASSPRGGQDEQYF
-,TRBD1,TRBV18,TRBJ1-2,TGTGCCAGCTCACCATCAACAGGGGGCGTTGACTATGGCTACACCTTC,CASSPSTGGVDYGYTF
few,TRBD2,TRBV5-1,TRBJ2-6,TGCGCCAGCAGCTTGGGGGGGGGTAACTCTGGGGCCAACGTCCTGACTTTC,CASSLGGGNSGANVLTF
-,TRBD2,TRBV5-1,TRBJ2-7,TGCGCCAGCAGCTTGCGAGGACTAGCGGGGGATTCCTACGAGCAGTACTTC,CASSLRGLAGDSYEQYF
-,-,TRBV7-8,TRBJ2-7,TGTGCCAGCAGCTATAGGGGGAGCTCCTACGAGCAGTACTTC,CASSYRGSSYEQYF
-,TRBD2,TRBV7-9,TRBJ2-1,TGTGCCAGCAGCTTAGCCAGGGGTTGGGAAAGCGGGAGTAGAGATGAGCAGTTCTTC,CASSLARGWESGSRDEQFF
-,-,TRBV4-1,TRBJ1-2,TGCGCCAGCAGGGACATAGGATTCGGCTACACCTTC,CASRDIGFGYTF
-,TRBD1,TRBV28,TRBJ2-7,TGTGCCAGCAGAGCATGGACAGGGGGGGAGGACGAGCAGTACTTC,CASRAWTGGEDEQYF
-,TRBD1,TRBV10-2,TRBJ2-7,TGCGCCAGCAGTTTCTTAGGGGGCTCCTACTACGAGCAGTACTTC,CASSFLGGSYYEQYF
-,-,TRBV6-5,TRBJ1-2,TGTGCCAGCAGTTACGCTTCCCGGACGACGGACAGCTACACCTTC,CASSYASRTTDSYTF
-,TRBD1,TRBV30,TRBJ1-3,TGTGCCTGGAGTACGGGACAGGGGCCCATATATTTT,CAWSTGQGPIYF
-,TRBD1,TRBV4-1,TRBJ2-2,TGCGCCAGCAGCCAAGGACAGGGGGGAACCACCGGGGAGCTGTTTTTT,CASSQGQGGTTGELFF